Listed below are T cell receptor beta chains from one sample, sequenced in a study of T-cell memory formation after mild COVID-19. TCRdb ran MiXCR on the 5' RACE reads and lists one entry per CDR3 protein. Of about 190,000 distinct CDR3 sequences detected, around 27% appear once; the ten largest clones hold over 10%. The sequenced material came from PBMCs or a T cell subset sorted from them (not recorded which). The receptors originated from an adult woman who had mild COVID-19 (a few samples of this study predate the infection). Cell type and time point are not known. Both conserved end residues are part of each CDR3. D genes are given only for firm matches. Clone size is given for some rows only: seen once, a few or many times, or a class if the clone is expanded.

TGTGCCAGCAGCGTAGAACTAGCTCCGTCCTACGAGCAGTACTTC,CASSVELAPSYEQYF,few,TRBJ2-7,.,TRBV9
TGCAGTGCTAAGAGGGAGGGCCAAAGAGATACGCAGTATTTT,CSAKREGQRDTQYF,.,TRBJ2-3,TRBD2,TRBV20-1
TGTGCCAGCAGCTCCTCCGGGACAGGAGACCAAGAGACCCAGTACTTC,CASSSSGTGDQETQYF,.,TRBJ2-5,TRBD1,TRBV7-9
TGTGCCAGCAGTCCCGCTCTTGTGACCGGGGTGAGGAATGAGCAGTTCTTC,CASSPALVTGVRNEQFF,.,TRBJ2-1,.,TRBV6-5
TGTGCCAGCAGCACTAGGACAGGGCCAAACACTGAAGCTTTCTTT,CASSTRTGPNTEAFF,.,TRBJ1-1,TRBD1,TRBV5-4
TGCGCCAGCAGCCAAGAAAAATCGAATGGAGGCTACGAGCAGTACTTC,CASSQEKSNGGYEQYF,.,TRBJ2-7,.,TRBV4-3
TGCGCCAGCAGCTTGGCTGCTAAACGGAACGAGCAGTACTTC,CASSLAAKRNEQYF,few,TRBJ2-7,.,TRBV5-1
TGTGCCAGCAGCTTAGTCGCGGCTAGGGAAGAGACCCAGTACTTC,CASSLVAAREETQYF,.,TRBJ2-5,.,TRBV7-9
TGCGCCAGCAGCTTGGAGCCGGGAAGCACAGATACGCAGTATTTT,CASSLEPGSTDTQYF,.,TRBJ2-3,.,TRBV5-1
.,CASSSSTGGDNEQFF,few,TRBJ2-1,.,TRBV7-2
TGTGCCAGCAGCCAAGATCCGAGCGGCGGGCCCAGCTCCTACGAGCAGTACTTC,CASSQDPSGGPSSYEQYF,.,TRBJ2-7,.,TRBV3-1
TGTGCCAGCAGTTTATCATCCGGGGTCACTGAAGCTTTCTTT,CASSLSSGVTEAFF,.,TRBJ1-1,.,TRBV27
TGTGCCAGCTTACCAGGGGGGACTAATGAAAAACTGTTTTTT,CASLPGGTNEKLFF,.,TRBJ1-4,TRBD1,TRBV2
TGTGCCAGCAGCGGGAGGTACCAGGGATTGGGAAATTCACCCCTCCACTTT,CASSGRYQGLGNSPLHF,few,TRBJ1-6,.,TRBV2
TGCAGCCCCTCGGCTAACTATGGCTACACCTTC,CSPSANYGYTF,few,TRBJ1-2,.,TRBV20-1
TGCGCCAGCAGCCCCATCGCCCGGGACAGGAACCAAGAGACCCAGTACTTC,CASSPIARDRNQETQYF,.,TRBJ2-5,TRBD1,TRBV5-1
TGTGCCAGCAGCTTCGGCCAGGGAAAGAACGAGCAGTACTTC,CASSFGQGKNEQYF,few,TRBJ2-7,.,TRBV7-2
TGTGCCAGCGTCAGTGGGGCCAACGTCCTGACTTTC,CASVSGANVLTF,.,TRBJ2-6,.,TRBV27
TGTGCCAGCAGTTTAGGGGCGGGGGGTTTGAATGAGCAGTTCTTC,CASSLGAGGLNEQFF,.,TRBJ2-1,TRBD2,TRBV12-3/TRBV12-4
TGTGCCAGCAGTTTATTCTCCGCCCCGACGAATCAGCCCCAGCATTTT,CASSLFSAPTNQPQHF,.,TRBJ1-5,.,TRBV27
TGTGCCAGCAGGACCCGGGCGGGGGGTTCCTACGAGCAGTACTTC,CASRTRAGGSYEQYF,many,TRBJ2-7,TRBD2,TRBV12-3/TRBV12-4
TGTGCCAGCTCACCACCGCAGGGCTATGGCTACACCTTC,CASSPPQGYGYTF,few,TRBJ1-2,.,TRBV18
TGTGCCAGCAGTCGCTGGGGGGGCAAGAACAATGAGCAGTTCTTC,CASSRWGGKNNEQFF,few,TRBJ2-1,.,TRBV6-2/TRBV6-3
TGTGCCAGTCAGGCGGGGGGGTCAACCGGGGAGCTGTTTTTT,CASQAGGSTGELFF,few,TRBJ2-2,TRBD2,TRBV2
TGTGCCAGCAGCCCGTGGACTAGCGGGAGAGAGCAGTTCTTC,CASSPWTSGREQFF,few,TRBJ2-1,TRBD2,TRBV7-3
TGCAGCGGGGATGGAGCGGGAGGGCAAGGAGAGACCCAGTACTTC,CSGDGAGGQGETQYF,few,TRBJ2-5,TRBD2,TRBV29-1
TGTGCCAGCAGCTATCGGCATGAGCAGTTCTTC,CASSYRHEQFF,many,TRBJ2-1,.,TRBV7-2
TGTGCCAGCAGCACTCCCGGGACAGGATTAATGAACACTGAAGCTTTCTTT,CASSTPGTGLMNTEAFF,.,TRBJ1-1,TRBD1,TRBV14
TGTGCCAGCTTACTCTACCCGGGGTCCCAAGAGACCCAGTACTTC,CASLLYPGSQETQYF,.,TRBJ2-5,.,TRBV6-1
TGTGCCAGCTCACCCACGGACCGGGACAGGGGTGGCGGGGAGCTGTTTTTT,CASSPTDRDRGGGELFF,.,TRBJ2-2,TRBD1,TRBV18
TGCGCCAGCAGCTTGGCGGGACAGGGATCGAACACTGAAGCTTTCTTT,CASSLAGQGSNTEAFF,.,TRBJ1-1,TRBD1,TRBV5-1
TGTGCCACCTTAGGGGGGAGCATGAACACTGAAGCTTTCTTT,CATLGGSMNTEAFF,.,TRBJ1-1,.,TRBV19
TGCGCCAGCAGCCAAGATTCCCCACTAGCGGGAGGGGGGGATGAGCAGTTCTTC,CASSQDSPLAGGGDEQFF,.,TRBJ2-1,TRBD2,TRBV4-3